Below are 18 T cell receptor beta chains sequenced from a single sample in a study of blood T cell repertoires in COVID-19. Method: immunoSEQ multiplex PCR; TCRdb's copy keeps in-frame clones and lacks some. The sample contains over 65,000 clones, 85% of which appear only once. Sequenced input: peripheral blood. Every receptor here comes from a man older than 75 with active or convalescent COVID-19.

The V call is TRBV19, the J call TRBJ1-1, with a tentative D call TRBD1 (6 bases). Germline V gene sequence: CDR1 LNHDA, CDR2 SQIVND (reference sequence). Trimming took 7 bases from V and 1 from J, leaving 16 bases between them. The CDR3 has 15 residues. CDR3 sequence reads: CASMVGGQKNTEAFF. The CDR3 nucleotides are TGTGCCAGTATGGTAGGTGGACAGAAGAACACTGAAGCTTTCTTT.

The rearrangement joins TRBV2 to TRBJ1-6, with 8 bases fitting TRBD1. Germline values: CDR1 SNHLY, CDR2 FYNNEI. The CDR3 is 15 amino acids. Trimming cost V 6 bases and J 5 bases; bases outside gene matches: 6. The CDR3 spells CASRAGGWDNSPLHF. The CDR3 nucleotides are TGTGCCAGCAGAGCAGGGGGCTGGGATAATTCACCCCTCCACTTT.

The chain couples TRBV18 to TRBJ2-3; TRBD2 might be the D (6 bases). This CDR3 is built from 17 residues. V dropped 2 bases and J dropped 3 bases, with 18 bases sitting between them. Germline CDR1 and CDR2: KGHSH and LQKENI. CDR3 nucleotide sequence: TGTGCCAGCTCACCAGGGAGGCTGGCGGGTTTAACAGATACGCAGTATTTT. It encodes CASSPGRLAGLTDTQYF. Full variable domain (outside the CDR3, taken from reference TRBV18 and TRBJ2-3): NAGVMQNPRHLVRRRGQEARLRCSPMKGHSHVYWYRQLPEEGLKFMVYLQKENIIDESGMPKERFSAEFPKEGPSILRIQQVVRGDSAAYFCASSPGRLAGLTDTQYFGPGTRLTVL.

The V and J genes are TRBV3-1 (or the pseudogene TRBV3-2) and TRBJ2-2, with 11 bases that match TRBD2. The CDR3 has 16 amino acids. Germline lookup yields CDR1 LGHDT and CDR2 YNNKEL (reference sequence). Trimming at V came to 0 bases and at J to 6 bases, leaving 3 bases not matched to a gene. CDR3 nucleotide sequence: TGTGCCAGCAGCCAAGATCAGGGACTAGCGGCCGGGGAGCTGTTTTTT. Residues: CASSQDQGLAAGELFF.

This chain uses TRBV3-1 (or the pseudogene TRBV3-2) with TRBJ2-2; 10 positions match TRBD1. Trimming at V came to 4 bases and at J to 6 bases, leaving 2 bases not matched to a gene. CDR1 is LGHDT, CDR2 YNNKEL, per germline (reference sequence). The CDR3 is made up of 14 amino acids. The CDR3 is CASSRDRGAGELFF. In DNA form, the CDR3 reads TGTGCCAGCAGCCGGGACAGGGGTGCCGGGGAGCTGTTTTTT.

The chain recombines TRBV5-1 with TRBJ2-3; D is uncertain. This CDR3 contains 12 residues. Trimming cost V 4 bases and J 0 bases, with 3 bases left between them. CDR1 is SGHRS and CDR2 is YFSETQ in the germline V gene. CDR3: CASSRSTDTQYF. The CDR3 DNA reads as TGCGCCAGCAGCCGTAGCACAGATACGCAGTATTTT.

This chain connects TRBV5-1 to TRBJ2-1; 9 nucleotides agree with TRBD1. Germline CDR1 is SGHRS and CDR2 is YFSETQ. V was clipped by 6 bases and J by 4 bases; unmatched bases: 8. This CDR3 is 15 amino acids long. CDR3 bases: TGCGCCAGCACCATCCCGGGACAGGGTTACAATGAGCAGTTCTTC. Amino acid sequence: CASTIPGQGYNEQFF. The full variable domain, its missing parts supplied by reference TRBV5-1 and TRBJ2-1, is KAGVTQTPRYLIKTRGQQVTLSCSPISGHRSVSWYQQTPGQGLQFLFEYFSETQRNKGNFPGRFSGRQFSNSRSEMNVSTLELGDSALYLCASTIPGQGYNEQFFGPGTRLTVL.

This rearrangement joins TRBV5-1 to TRBJ1-3; D is unresolved. With 1 base removed from V and 1 base from J, the gap between germline ends came to 9 bases. The germline gives CDR1 SGHRS, CDR2 YFSETQ. The CDR3 spans 15 residues. In DNA form, the CDR3 reads TGCGCCAGCAGCTTGTGGGGAGGTTCTGGAAACACCATATATTTT. Translated: CASSLWGGSGNTIYF.

V is TRBV7-9 and J is TRBJ2-5; 7 nucleotides agree with TRBD1. This CDR3 region has 14 residues. Per the germline V gene, CDR1 is SEHNR and CDR2 is FQNEAQ (reference sequence). Trimming removed 0 bases from V and 4 bases from J; junction bases left unmatched: 2. CDR3 residues: CASSLAAGGETQYF. In DNA, the CDR3 is TGTGCCAGCAGCTTAGCTGCAGGGGGAGAGACCCAGTACTTC. Filled out from reference TRBV7-9 and TRBJ2-5, the complete variable domain reads DTGVSQNPRHKITKRGQNVTFRCDPISEHNRLYWYRQTLGQGPEFLTYFQNEAQLEKSRLLSDRFSAERPKGSFSTLEIQRTEQGDSAMYLCASSLAAGGETQYFGPGTRLLVL.

V gene TRBV3-1 (or the pseudogene TRBV3-2) combines with J gene TRBJ1-6; D remains ambiguous. CDR1 LGHDT and CDR2 YNNKEL come from the germline V gene (reference sequence). The V gene lost 2 bases and the J gene lost 3 bases, with 5 bases spanning the gap. The CDR3 has 14 amino acids. CDR3 sequence reads: CASSQPGYNSPLHF. The CDR3 bases are TGTGCCAGCAGCCAACCAGGCTATAATTCACCCCTCCACTTT.

In DNA, the CDR3 is TGTGCCAGCAGCCGCGACAGGGAAGGGACCCAGTACTTC. It encodes CASSRDREGTQYF. The chain recombines TRBV3-1 (or the pseudogene TRBV3-2) with TRBJ2-5; TRBD1 aligns across 7 bases. This CDR3 comprises 13 residues. The V gene end was trimmed by 4 bases and the J gene end by 7 bases; junction bases not matched to a gene: 6. Germline CDR1 LGHDT, CDR2 YNNKEL (reference sequence).

The sample holds a few counts of this clone. The genes are TRBV11-3 and TRBJ2-3; 9 positions match TRBD1. J gave up 3 bases and V 5 bases, and 9 bases lay outside the gene matches. Germline CDR1 is SGHNT and CDR2 is YENEEA. There are 16 residues in the CDR3. The CDR3 nucleotides are TGTGCCAGCAGCCCCGGGACAGGGAGGTGGACAGATACGCAGTATTTT. Translated, it gives CASSPGTGRWTDTQYF.

V and J are TRBV18 and TRBJ1-3; D not certain. V lost 1 base, J lost 0 bases, and 7 bases lay in between. CDR1 KGHSH and CDR2 LQKENI come from the germline V gene. This CDR3 is built from 15 residues. The CDR3 reads CASSPRGYSGNTIYF. The CDR3 DNA reads as TGTGCCAGCTCACCACGAGGCTACTCTGGAAACACCATATATTTT.

This clone appeared a few times. The chain links TRBV10-1 to TRBJ1-2, with D tentatively TRBD1 (6 bases). From germline, CDR1 is WNHNN and CDR2 SYGVQD (reference sequence). Trimming removed 2 bases from V and 6 bases from J, with 7 bases in between. CDR3 size: 12 residues. The CDR3 coding sequence is TGCGCCAGCAGTGAGCAGGGGAATGGCTACACCTTC. Its translation is CASSEQGNGYTF.

The chain uses TRBV18 and TRBJ2-1, with 11 nucleotides matching TRBD2. The V gene's germline CDR1 is KGHSH and CDR2 LQKENI. The length of the CDR3 is 15 residues. With 3 bases clipped from V and 3 bases from J, the junction kept 1 base outside the gene matches. CDR3 residues: CASSPTSGDYNEQFF. DNA for the CDR3: TGTGCCAGCTCACCGACTAGCGGGGACTACAATGAGCAGTTCTTC.

This chain joins TRBV7-6 and TRBJ2-4; 9 nucleotides match TRBD1. Germline-derived CDR1 and CDR2 are SGHVS and FNYEAQ. The length of the CDR3 is 16 residues. Losses at the gene ends were 4 bases for V and 4 bases for J; bases not matched to a gene: 8. The CDR3 coding sequence is TGTGCCAGCAGCTCAGCGACAGGGGGGGGGAAAAACATTCAGTACTTC. Amino acid sequence: CASSSATGGGKNIQYF. The full variable domain, rest sourced from reference TRBV7-6 and TRBJ2-4, is GAGVSQSPRYKVTKRGQDVALRCDPISGHVSLYWYRQALGQGPEFLTYFNYEAQQDKSGLPNDRFSAERPEGSISTLTIQRTEQRDSAMYRCASSSATGGGKNIQYFGAGTRLSVL.

The chain is built from TRBV3-1 (or the pseudogene TRBV3-2) and TRBJ1-6; D possibly corresponds to TRBD1 (5 bases). Germline V gives CDR1 LGHDT, CDR2 YNNKEL (reference sequence). The CDR3 extends over 16 amino acids. The V gene lost 1 base and the J gene lost 6 bases, with 13 bases spanning the gap. The CDR3: CASSQVGGGTNSPLHF. CDR3 bases: TGTGCCAGCAGCCAAGTGGGGGGGGGTACTAATTCACCCCTCCACTTT.

The chain couples TRBV6-5 to TRBJ1-1, with D unclear. CDR1 MNHEY and CDR2 SVGAGI come from the germline V gene. Trimming left V 0 bases short and J 0 bases short, with 8 bases between. The CDR3 is 15 amino acids. CDR3 DNA: TGTGCCAGCAGTTACTCACGGGATGTGAACACTGAAGCTTTCTTT. Amino acids: CASSYSRDVNTEAFF.